This T cell receptor beta chain comes out of a study of blood T cell repertoires in COVID-19. Study at large: Cohort 3 donors counted as recovered after two negative PCRs, clearance, or resolved symptoms. Sites in the United States, Italy and Spain provided acute and convalescent COVID-19 samples.

Authors' methods: Amplification of reference gene primers provided the estimated nucleated cell counts. This table comes from immunoSEQ multiplex PCR, and its TCRdb copy is limited to in-frame clones, with some not included. Clonal size and the V and J genes are those of that table, whereas D and trimming came from the DNA. The data contain about 190,000 clones, around 86% of them singletons. Germline V gene data show CDR1 as MDHEN and CDR2 as SYDVKM. V was cut by 2 bases and J by 5 bases, with 12 bases left in between. This CDR3 has 15 residues. This clonotype was sampled from a woman in her forties in a cohort exposed to, infected with or recovered from COVID-19 (not recorded which). The source material was PBMCs or T cells enriched from blood (not recorded which). The chain has TRBV28 and TRBJ2-2; a possible D gene is TRBD1 (6 bases). In DNA, the CDR3 is TGTGCCAGCAGTTTAGGCCGGACAGTAACCGGGGAGCTGTTTTTT. The encoded protein is CASSLGRTVTGELFF.